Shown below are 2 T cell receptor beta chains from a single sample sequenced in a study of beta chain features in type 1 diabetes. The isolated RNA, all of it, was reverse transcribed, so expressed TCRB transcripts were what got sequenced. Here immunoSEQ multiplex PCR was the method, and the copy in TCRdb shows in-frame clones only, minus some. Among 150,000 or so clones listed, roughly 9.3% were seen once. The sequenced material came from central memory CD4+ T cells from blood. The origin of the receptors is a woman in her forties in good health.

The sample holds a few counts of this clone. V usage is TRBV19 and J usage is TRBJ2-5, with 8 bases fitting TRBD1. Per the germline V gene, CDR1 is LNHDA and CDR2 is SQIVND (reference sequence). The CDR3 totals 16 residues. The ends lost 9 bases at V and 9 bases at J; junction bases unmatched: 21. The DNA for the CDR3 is TGTGCCAGCGGGGGACAGGCCAGATCCCTTGGGGCGGCCCAGTACTTC. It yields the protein CASGGQARSLGAAQYF. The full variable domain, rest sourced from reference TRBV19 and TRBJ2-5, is DGGITQSPKYLFRKEGQNVTLSCEQNLNHDAMYWYRQDPGQGLRLIYYSQIVNDFQKGDIAEGYSVSREKKESFPLTVTSAQKNPTAFYLCASGGQARSLGAAQYFGPGTRLLVL.

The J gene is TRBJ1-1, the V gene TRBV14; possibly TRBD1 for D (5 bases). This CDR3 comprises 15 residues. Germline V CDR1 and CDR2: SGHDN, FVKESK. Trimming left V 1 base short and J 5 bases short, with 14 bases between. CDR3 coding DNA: TGTGCCAGCAGCCAAGCCCTAGTTCCAGGGACTGAAGCTTTCTTT. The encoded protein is CASSQALVPGTEAFF.